The 21 T cell receptor beta chains below come from one sample, sequenced in a study of CD8+ T cells in alopecia areata. The treatment was: oral pan-JAK inhibitor, 5-10 mg twice daily. Extracted RNA was reverse transcribed, and the resulting cDNA served as sequencing template. Sequencing used immunoSEQ multiplex PCR; TCRdb keeps in-frame clones, though not all of them. The sample consists of fewer than 100,000 clones, around 71% of them appearing once. Sequenced here: CD8+ T cells sorted from blood, sampled at approximately week 42, from a patient treated with tofacitinib. These receptor sequences come from a human donor with alopecia areata.

The J gene is TRBJ2-1, the V gene TRBV27; D call uncertain. The CDR3 runs 15 residues. Germline V gene sequence: CDR1 MNHEY, CDR2 SMNVEV (reference sequence). Trimming took off 6 bases at V and 0 bases at J, with 12 bases between the two ends. CDR3 residues: CASSLSAYSYNEQFF. The CDR3 nucleotides read TGTGCCAGCAGCCTCAGCGCTTACTCCTACAATGAGCAGTTCTTC.

The V call is TRBV11-2, the J call TRBJ2-3, with D perhaps matching TRBD1 (5 bases). Germline CDR1 is SGHAT and CDR2 is FQNNGV. The ends were cut back, 0 bases at V and 0 bases at J, with 10 bases in the middle. This CDR3 has 16 amino acids. This CDR3 is CASSLEWGSSTDTQYF. CDR3 DNA: TGTGCCAGCAGCTTAGAGTGGGGCTCTAGCACAGATACGCAGTATTTT.

This chain connects TRBV18 to TRBJ2-3; the match to TRBD2 covers 9 bases. The V and J ends lost 3 bases and 3 bases, in that order; junction bases with no gene match: 4. The CDR3 covers 15 residues. Germline CDR1 KGHSH, CDR2 LQKENI. CDR3 loop: CASSPGTSMTDTQYF. CDR3 bases: TGTGCCAGCTCACCTGGGACTAGCATGACAGATACGCAGTATTTT.

As to this clone: Mismatch with germline at one junction end may stem from a read error. The chain couples TRBV5-4 to TRBJ1-6; 10 bases match TRBD1. The length of the CDR3 is 16 residues. Germline assignment: CDR1 SGHNT and CDR2 YYREEE (reference sequence). As DNA, the CDR3 is TGCGCCAGCAGCCAAGAGGCCGGGACAGGGGCCTCACCCCTCCACTTT. Amino acid sequence: CASSQEAGTGASPLHF.

The V call is TRBV2, the J call TRBJ2-3; TRBD1 aligns across 10 bases. The V and J ends lost 5 bases and 1 base, in that order; junction bases with no gene match: 6. Germline CDR1 is SNHLY and CDR2 is FYNNEI. The CDR3 length is 16 residues. In nucleotides, the CDR3 is TGTGCCAGCAGTTCTACCGGGACAGGGGGCACAGATACGCAGTATTTT. Its translation: CASSSTGTGGTDTQYF.

The chain uses TRBV9 and TRBJ2-4; TRBD1 matches 7 bases. CDR3 length equals 16 residues. With V trimmed by 1 base and J by 1 base, 5 bases remained unmatched. CDR1 and CDR2 from the germline V gene are SGDLS and YYNGEE. The CDR3 region has the DNA TGTGCCAGCAGCGTAAGGCCGGACAGGGCCAAAAACATTCAGTACTTC. It yields the protein CASSVRPDRAKNIQYF.

The chain has TRBV4-3 and TRBJ2-7, with D possibly TRBD2 on 6 matching bases. The CDR3 totals 13 residues. Germline V gene lookup returns CDR1 LGHNA and CDR2 YSLEER. Trimming shortened V by 1 base and J by 2 bases, and 6 bases separated the two germline ends. The CDR3 region has the DNA TGCGCCAGCAGCCAAGGGACTACCTACGAGCAGTACTTC. It encodes CASSQGTTYEQYF.

The chain is built from TRBV7-9 and TRBJ1-2; D gene uncertain. The length of the CDR3 is 13 residues. Per germline, CDR1 SEHNR and CDR2 FQNEAQ (reference sequence). Trimming removed 3 bases at V and 4 bases at J, with 9 bases between. The CDR3 sequence is CASSFSSPYGYTF. The CDR3 DNA reads as TGTGCCAGCAGCTTCTCATCTCCCTATGGCTACACCTTC.

The V and J genes are TRBV4-1 and TRBJ2-1, with TRBD2 identical over 9 bases. Germline CDR1 and CDR2: MGHRA and YSYEKL. This CDR3 has 16 residues. Trimming took 8 bases from V and 0 from J; bases not matched to a gene: 8. This chain's CDR3 is CASHLQAGGSYNEQFF. CDR3 DNA sequence: TGCGCCAGCCATCTGCAAGCGGGGGGCTCCTACAATGAGCAGTTCTTC.

The chain employs TRBV9 and TRBJ1-1; D gene ambiguous. Germline assignment: CDR1 SGDLS and CDR2 YYNGEE. V shed 5 bases and J shed 1 base, with 9 bases lying between them. This CDR3 has 13 amino acids. The CDR3 DNA sequence: TGTGCCAGCAGGGAACCAGGGAACACTGAAGCTTTCTTT. Encoded protein: CASREPGNTEAFF.

The rearrangement links TRBV10-2 to TRBJ2-1; 7 positions agree with TRBD1. The germline gives CDR1 WSHSY, CDR2 SAAADI. The length of the CDR3 is 14 residues. With 8 bases clipped from V and 5 bases from J, the junction kept 9 bases outside the gene matches. CDR3 sequence: CASGLGGLNNEQFF. As DNA, the CDR3 is TGCGCCAGCGGGTTAGGGGGCCTTAACAATGAGCAGTTCTTC.

This clone was observed a handful of times. This chain connects TRBV27 to TRBJ2-1; a weak D match, TRBD1 (6 bases). CDR1 is MNHEY and CDR2 is SMNVEV in the germline V gene (reference sequence). The CDR3 totals 20 residues. V lost 5 bases, J lost 8 bases, and 34 bases lay in between. The CDR3 region is CASSNPGQSGGLGGFDEQFF. CDR3 sequence (DNA): TGTGCCAGCAGTAACCCCGGACAGTCCGGAGGTCTAGGGGGATTCGATGAGCAGTTCTTC.

The chain carries TRBV21-1 and TRBJ2-3; the D segment call TRBD2 is taken from the table without a DNA check. TRBV21-1 is classified as a pseudogene. The CDR3 length is 18 residues. For the CDR3, the DNA is TGTGCCAGCAGCAAAGACGCTAGACTACCCCATAGCACAGATACGCAGTATTTT. It codes for CASSKDARLPHSTDTQYF.

This clone has just a few counts. The chain employs TRBV20-1 and TRBJ2-1; D is unresolved. V was trimmed by 6 bases and J by 7 bases, leaving 10 bases between them. The CDR3 extends over 11 amino acids. Germline assignment: CDR1 DFQATT and CDR2 SNEGSKA (reference sequence). The CDR3 loop reads CSATQNNEQFF. CDR3 nucleotide sequence: TGCAGTGCCACCCAAAATAATGAGCAGTTCTTC.

The chain couples TRBV7-3 to TRBJ2-1, with D possibly matching TRBD2 (6 bases). Germline assignment: CDR1 SGHTA and CDR2 FQGTGA. Trimming left V 4 bases short and J 5 bases short, with 21 bases between. This CDR3 spans 17 amino acids. CDR3 DNA sequence: TGTGCCAGCAGCTCCCCCGGGGACTCCAAGGGCAACAATGAGCAGTTCTTC. Translating gives CASSSPGDSKGNNEQFF.

With regard to this clone: The junction does not match germline at one end; this may be a read error. The chain uses TRBV23-1 and TRBJ2-7, with D tentatively TRBD2 (5 bases). TRBV23-1 is placed among ORFs of uncertain function. This CDR3 is built from 15 residues. CDR3 amino acids: CASSQSLETSQGRVF. Here the CDR3 DNA reads TGCGCCAGCAGTCAATCACTAGAAACTTCGCAAGGGCGCGTTTTC.

The rearrangement joins TRBV19 to TRBJ1-1; D gene uncertain. The V end lost 8 bases, the J end lost 4 bases, and 14 bases lay between the germline ends. The CDR3 length is 13 residues. Germline CDR1 reads LNHDA; CDR2 reads SQIVND (reference sequence). The CDR3 is CASGYGVGTEAFF. CDR3 coding DNA: TGTGCCAGTGGGTACGGTGTGGGCACTGAAGCTTTCTTT.

The rearrangement uses TRBV27 and TRBJ1-1; D possibly corresponds to TRBD1 (5 bases). The CDR3 consists of 13 residues. Germline V gives CDR1 MNHEY, CDR2 SMNVEV (reference sequence). The V end lost 0 bases, the J end lost 3 bases, and 5 bases lay between the germline ends. CDR3 sequence (DNA): TGTGCCAGCAGTTTATCAGGGGACACTGAAGCTTTCTTT. The encoded protein is CASSLSGDTEAFF.

The chain has TRBV5-4 and TRBJ2-2; D is unresolved. The CDR3 spans 12 residues. The V end was cut by 2 bases, the J end by 10 bases, with 9 bases between. Germline loops: CDR1 SGHNT, CDR2 YYREEE (reference sequence). The CDR3 region is CASSFGVEELFF. The DNA of the CDR3 is TGTGCCAGCAGCTTTGGTGTTGAGGAGCTGTTTTTT.

V is TRBV30 and J is TRBJ1-2, with 12 bases fitting TRBD1. This CDR3 has 15 amino acids. CDR1 is GTSNPN, CDR2 SVGIG, per germline (reference sequence). V lost 6 bases and J lost 8; bases outside the gene matches: 13. The CDR3 DNA is TGTGCCTGCCTAGGTCCGGGACAGGGGGCAGAAGGCTACACCTTC. Protein sequence: CACLGPGQGAEGYTF.

The CDR3 spells CASSLKAGDTVAKNIQYF. Written as DNA, the CDR3 is TGTGCCAGCAGCTTAAAGGCGGGGGACACCGTGGCCAAAAACATTCAGTACTTC. This rearrangement joins TRBV7-8 to TRBJ2-4; tentative D call: TRBD2 (7 bases). There are 18 residues in the CDR3. CDR1 is SGHVS and CDR2 is FQNEAQ in the germline V gene. V lost 2 bases and J 1 base, leaving 18 bases between the germline ends.